The 15 T cell receptor beta chains presented below share a single source sample, sequenced in a study of Ad26.COV2.S vaccination and SARS-CoV-2 variants. This sample's treatment: over 15 received Ad26.COV2.S at low or high dose, single or two shots; 5 received placebo; per-sample allocation not given. On day 63 after the first injection, vaccine and placebo recipients gave samples. Sequenced by immunoSEQ multiplex PCR; TCRdb stores in-frame clones only, minus some. Counted here are some 340,000 clones, over 80% occurring once; the ten biggest clones make up about 2.1%. The sample here was peripheral blood, taken in a trial of Ad26.COV2.S vaccine versus placebo. All receptors come from a person between 18 and 65 years old who received the Ad26.COV2.S COVID-19 vaccine or a placebo.

The rearrangement uses TRBV13 and TRBJ2-7; a weak D match, TRBD1 (6 bases). The V and J ends lost 4 bases and 3 bases respectively, with 13 bases between them. This CDR3 comprises 14 residues. CDR1 is PRHDT, CDR2 FYEKMQ, per germline (reference sequence). Written as DNA, the CDR3 is TGTGCCAGCAGCTCCCCCTTGGACAGCTACGAGCAGTACTTC. It translates to CASSSPLDSYEQYF.

This chain uses TRBV9 with TRBJ1-4, with D possibly being TRBD1 (5 bases). Germline CDR1 is SGDLS and CDR2 is YYNGEE. CDR3 size: 15 residues. V was cut by 0 bases and J by 8 bases, with 14 bases left in between. CDR3 sequence: CASSVAYGGVEKLFF. The CDR3, as DNA: TGTGCCAGCAGCGTAGCTTACGGGGGTGTGGAAAAACTGTTTTTT. The full variable domain, its missing parts supplied by reference TRBV9 and TRBJ1-4, is DSGVTQTPKHLITATGQRVTLRCSPRSGDLSVYWYQQSLDQGLQFLIQYYNGEERAKGNILERFSAQQFPDLHSELNLSSLELGDSALYFCASSVAYGGVEKLFFGSGTQLSVL.

The chain joins TRBV7-2 to TRBJ2-7, with a possible D match to TRBD1 (5 bases). This CDR3 has 14 amino acids. V lost 2 bases, J lost 6 bases, and 14 bases lay in between. Germline V gene data show CDR1 as SGHTA and CDR2 as FQGNSA. This chain's CDR3 is CASSLTQGLGEQYF. The DNA for the CDR3 is TGTGCCAGCAGCTTAACCCAGGGCTTAGGCGAGCAGTACTTC.

V usage is TRBV4-1 and J usage is TRBJ2-5, with D perhaps assigned TRBD1 or TRBD2 (5 bases each). Germline values: CDR1 MGHRA, CDR2 YSYEKL. V was cut by 1 base and J by 4 bases, with 16 bases left in between. This CDR3 is built from 16 residues. CDR3 loop: CASSQVGLPRGETQYF. DNA for the CDR3: TGCGCCAGCAGCCAAGTGGGGCTCCCGAGGGGAGAGACCCAGTACTTC.

V is TRBV10-3 and J is TRBJ2-7; the match to TRBD1 covers 7 bases. V shed 10 bases, J shed 2 bases, and the junction held 5 bases outside the gene matches. Germline lookup yields CDR1 ENHRY and CDR2 SYGVKD. CDR3 size: 12 residues. CDR3 DNA sequence: TGTGCCACCGCTGGGACAGCCTACGAGCAGTACTTC. Its translation is CATAGTAYEQYF.

V and J are TRBV5-1 and TRBJ1-1; D perhaps matches TRBD1 (6 bases). The germline V gene encodes CDR1 SGHRS and CDR2 YFSETQ. V was pared by 2 bases and J by 4 bases, with 15 bases between. This CDR3 contains 15 residues. The CDR3 protein is CASSFFQGWTTEAFF. As DNA, the CDR3 is TGCGCCAGCAGCTTTTTTCAGGGGTGGACCACTGAAGCTTTCTTT.

The sample holds a few counts of this clone. The chain's CDR3 is CASSLGQRYGYTF. As DNA, the CDR3 is TGTGCCAGCAGCTTAGGCCAGCGCTATGGCTACACCTTC. The rearrangement uses TRBV11-3 and TRBJ1-2, with D unresolved. V lost 1 base to trimming and J lost 4 bases, with 7 bases between them. The germline V gene encodes CDR1 SGHNT and CDR2 YENEEA. This CDR3 comprises 13 residues.

This rearrangement joins TRBV28 to TRBJ1-1, with D hard to call. In germline, CDR1 is MDHEN, CDR2 SYDVKM. Trimming stripped 4 bases from V and 11 bases from J, with 20 bases between. This CDR3 contains 14 residues. The CDR3 DNA is TGTGCCAGCAGTTACCTCAGCCAGGCTCCCGGGGCTTTCTTT. Amino acids: CASSYLSQAPGAFF.

The chain employs TRBV2 and TRBJ1-5, with D hard to call. This CDR3 is built from 11 residues. Germline V gives CDR1 SNHLY, CDR2 FYNNEI. V lost 6 bases and J 4 bases, leaving 4 bases between the germline ends. The CDR3, as DNA: TGTGCCAGCAGGATAAATCAGCCCCAGCATTTT. Protein sequence: CASRINQPQHF. Full variable domain (rest looked up from reference TRBV2 and TRBJ1-5): EPEVTQTPSHQVTQMGQEVILRCVPISNHLYFYWYRQILGQKVEFLVSFYNNEISEKSEIFDDQFSVERPDGSNFTLKIRSTKLEDSAMYFCASRINQPQHFGDGTRLSIL.

Details on this clone: A read error may account for a junction end that differs from germline. The chain uses TRBV2 and TRBJ2-2; the D is unclear. This CDR3 spans 16 amino acids. Germline lookup yields CDR1 SNHLY and CDR2 FYNNEI. The DNA for the CDR3 is TGTGCCAGCAGAGAAGAACAAAGCAACTGGCCTGGGGAGCTGTTTTTT. Residues: CASREEQSNWPGELFF.

The CDR3 here is CASSQDPGGGGELFF. The CDR3, as DNA: TGTGCCAGCAGCCAAGACCCAGGGGGAGGCGGGGAGCTGTTTTTT. V gene TRBV4-2 combines with J gene TRBJ2-2, with D perhaps TRBD1 (7 bases). The CDR3 extends over 15 amino acids. CDR1 and CDR2 from the germline V gene are LGHNA and YNFKEQ. The V gene lost 0 bases and the J gene lost 7 bases, with 12 bases spanning the gap.

This chain connects TRBV18 to TRBJ1-1; no firm D call. Germline CDR1 KGHSH, CDR2 LQKENI. Trimming took 2 bases from V and 1 from J, leaving 8 bases between them. CDR3 length: 14 amino acids. The CDR3: CASSPTSENTEAFF. CDR3 nucleotides: TGTGCCAGCTCACCAACCTCGGAGAACACTGAAGCTTTCTTT.

This clone came up a few times. The chain recombines TRBV5-8 with TRBJ2-6, with a weak D call TRBD2 (6 bases). Looked up from germline, CDR1 is SGHTS and CDR2 is YDEGEE. There are 17 residues in the CDR3. Trimming left V 3 bases short and J 4 bases short, with 17 bases between. The CDR3 DNA reads as TGTGCCAGCAGCTCGCGGGGTGTGTCTGCCGGGGCCAACGTCCTGACTTTC. Translation: CASSSRGVSAGANVLTF.

The chain is built from TRBV7-6 and TRBJ2-3, with 11 bases that match TRBD2. The V gene's germline CDR1 is SGHVS and CDR2 FNYEAQ. The J segment lost 2 bases and the V segment lost 5 bases, leaving 9 bases of the junction unmatched. The CDR3 length is 17 residues. CDR3 amino acids: CASSVDPGLAATDTQYF. CDR3 bases: TGTGCCAGCAGCGTGGACCCGGGACTAGCGGCCACAGATACGCAGTATTTT.

The rearrangement uses TRBV21-1 and TRBJ1-1. TRBV21-1 is described as a pseudogene. This CDR3 is built from 12 residues. The CDR3 reads CASNSGWWEAFF. The CDR3 coding sequence is TGTGCCAGCAACTCCGGGTGGTGGGAAGCTTTCTTT.